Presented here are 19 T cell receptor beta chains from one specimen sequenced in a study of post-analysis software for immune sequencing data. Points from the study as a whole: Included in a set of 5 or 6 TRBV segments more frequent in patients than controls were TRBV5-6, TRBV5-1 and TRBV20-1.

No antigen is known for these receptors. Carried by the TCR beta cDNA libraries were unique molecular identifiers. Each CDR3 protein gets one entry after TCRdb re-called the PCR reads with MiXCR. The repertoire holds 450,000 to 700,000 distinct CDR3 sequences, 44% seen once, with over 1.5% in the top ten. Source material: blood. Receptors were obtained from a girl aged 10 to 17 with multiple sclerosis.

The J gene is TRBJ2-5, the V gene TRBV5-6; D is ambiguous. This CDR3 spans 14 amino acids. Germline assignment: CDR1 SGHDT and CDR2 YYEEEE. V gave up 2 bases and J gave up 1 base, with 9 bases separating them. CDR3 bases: TGTGCCAGCAGCTTACCTGGCGTCCAAGAGACCCAGTACTTC. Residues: CASSLPGVQETQYF. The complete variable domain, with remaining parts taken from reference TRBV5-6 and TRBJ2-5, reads DAGVTQSPTHLIKTRGQQVTLRCSPKSGHDTVSWYQQALGQGPQFIFQYYEEEERQRGNFPDRFSGHQFPNYSSELNVNALLLGDSALYLCASSLPGVQETQYFGPGTRLLVL.

The CDR3 coding sequence is TGTGCCAGCACTGGAGAGGGACGGGTCAATCAGCCCCAGCATTTT. This codes for CASTGEGRVNQPQHF. The rearrangement links TRBV2 to TRBJ1-5; perhaps TRBD1 as D (5 bases). The CDR3 has 15 residues. Trimming cost V 7 bases and J 3 bases, with 16 bases left between them. The germline CDR1 and CDR2 sequences are SNHLY and FYNNEI.

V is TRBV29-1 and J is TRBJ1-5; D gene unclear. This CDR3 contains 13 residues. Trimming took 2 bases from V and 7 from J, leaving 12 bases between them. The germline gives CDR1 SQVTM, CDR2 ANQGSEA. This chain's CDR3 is CSVEFSPGQPQHF. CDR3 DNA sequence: TGCAGCGTTGAATTCAGCCCGGGGCAGCCCCAGCATTTT.

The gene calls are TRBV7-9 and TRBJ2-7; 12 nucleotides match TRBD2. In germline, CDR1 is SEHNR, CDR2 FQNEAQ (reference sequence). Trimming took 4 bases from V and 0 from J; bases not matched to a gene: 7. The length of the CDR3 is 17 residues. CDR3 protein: CASSSNQLAGGSYEQYF. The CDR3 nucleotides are TGTGCCAGCAGCTCTAACCAACTAGCGGGAGGCTCCTACGAGCAGTACTTC.

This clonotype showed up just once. As DNA, the CDR3 is TGCGCCAGCAGCCCAGGGGGGACGGGCAATCAGCCCCAGCATTTT. Protein sequence: CASSPGGTGNQPQHF. The rearrangement uses TRBV5-1 and TRBJ1-5; 7 bases line up with TRBD1. The CDR3 spans 15 residues. CDR1 and CDR2 from the germline V gene are SGHRS and YFSETQ. After removal of 4 bases from V and 2 bases from J, the junction contained 6 bases not matched to a gene.

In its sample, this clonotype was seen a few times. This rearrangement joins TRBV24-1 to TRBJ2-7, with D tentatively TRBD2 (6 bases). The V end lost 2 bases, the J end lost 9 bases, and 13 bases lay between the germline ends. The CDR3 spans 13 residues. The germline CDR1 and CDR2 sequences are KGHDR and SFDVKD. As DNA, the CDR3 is TGTGCCACCAGTGATTCGCCGCTAGCGATGCAGTACTTC. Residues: CATSDSPLAMQYF.

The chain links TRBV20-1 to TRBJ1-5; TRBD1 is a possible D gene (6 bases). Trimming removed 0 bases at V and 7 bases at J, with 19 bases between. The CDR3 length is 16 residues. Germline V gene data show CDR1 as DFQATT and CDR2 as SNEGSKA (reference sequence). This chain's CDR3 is CSARDATGWYDQPQHF. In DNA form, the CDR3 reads TGCAGTGCTAGAGATGCTACAGGGTGGTATGACCAGCCCCAGCATTTT.

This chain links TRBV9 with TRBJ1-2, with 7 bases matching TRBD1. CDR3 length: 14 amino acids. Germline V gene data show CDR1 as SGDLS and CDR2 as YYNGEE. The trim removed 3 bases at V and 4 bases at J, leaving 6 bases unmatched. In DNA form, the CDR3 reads TGTGCCAGCAGCGGCTGGGACAGCCCCTATGGCTACACCTTC. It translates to CASSGWDSPYGYTF.

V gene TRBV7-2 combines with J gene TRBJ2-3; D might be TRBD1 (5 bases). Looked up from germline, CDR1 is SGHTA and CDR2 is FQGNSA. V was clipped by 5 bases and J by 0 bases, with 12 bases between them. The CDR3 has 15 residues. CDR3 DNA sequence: TGTGCCAGCAGCCGACAGCTTTCTAGCACAGATACGCAGTATTTT. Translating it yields CASSRQLSSTDTQYF.

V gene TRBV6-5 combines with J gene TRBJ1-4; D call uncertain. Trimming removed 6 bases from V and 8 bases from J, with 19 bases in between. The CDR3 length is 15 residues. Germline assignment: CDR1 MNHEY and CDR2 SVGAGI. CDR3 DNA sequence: TGTGCCAGCAGAGGAGTGGGCCAACCCAACGAAAAACTGTTTTTT. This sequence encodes CASRGVGQPNEKLFF.

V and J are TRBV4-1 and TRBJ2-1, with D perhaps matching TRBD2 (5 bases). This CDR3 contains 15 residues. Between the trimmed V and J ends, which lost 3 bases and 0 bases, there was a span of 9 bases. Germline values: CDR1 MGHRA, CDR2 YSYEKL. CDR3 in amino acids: CASSQLASSYNEQFF. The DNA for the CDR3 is TGCGCCAGCAGCCAGTTAGCGAGCTCCTACAATGAGCAGTTCTTC.

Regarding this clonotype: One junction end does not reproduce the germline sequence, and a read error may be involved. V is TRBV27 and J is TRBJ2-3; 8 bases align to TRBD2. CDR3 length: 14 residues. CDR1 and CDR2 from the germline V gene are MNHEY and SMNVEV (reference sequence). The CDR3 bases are TGCGCCAGCAGGAGACTAGCGACCACAGATACGCAGTATTTT. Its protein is CASRRLATTDTQYF.

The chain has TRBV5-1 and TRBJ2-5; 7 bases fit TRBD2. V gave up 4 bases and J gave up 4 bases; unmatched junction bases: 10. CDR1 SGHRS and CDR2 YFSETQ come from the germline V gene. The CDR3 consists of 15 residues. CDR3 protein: CASSPGGSLGETQYF. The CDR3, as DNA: TGCGCCAGCAGCCCCGGGGGGTCGTTGGGAGAGACCCAGTACTTC.

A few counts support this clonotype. CDR3 loop: CASSSGLLYEQYF. CDR3 nucleotides: TGTGCCAGCAGCTCGGGCCTACTCTACGAGCAGTACTTC. J is TRBJ2-7 and V is TRBV7-2; D is unresolved. In germline, CDR1 is SGHTA, CDR2 FQGNSA. V was trimmed by 4 bases and J by 3 bases, leaving 10 bases between them. The length of the CDR3 is 13 residues.

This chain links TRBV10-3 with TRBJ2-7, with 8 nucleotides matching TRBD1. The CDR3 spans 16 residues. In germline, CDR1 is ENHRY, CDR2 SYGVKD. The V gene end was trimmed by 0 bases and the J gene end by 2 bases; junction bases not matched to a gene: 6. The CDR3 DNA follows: TGTGCCATCAGTGAGTCTCGGACAGGGCACCCCTACGAGCAGTACTTC. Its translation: CAISESRTGHPYEQYF.

The CDR3 bases are TGTGCCAGCAGTTCATCCGGACAGGGGAACTATGGCTACACCTTC. The encoded protein is CASSSSGQGNYGYTF. This sequence joins TRBV6-4 and TRBJ1-2; 9 nucleotides line up with TRBD1. After removal of 5 bases from V and 2 bases from J, the junction contained 6 bases not matched to a gene. This CDR3 is built from 15 residues. Germline CDR1 MRHNA, CDR2 SNTAGT.

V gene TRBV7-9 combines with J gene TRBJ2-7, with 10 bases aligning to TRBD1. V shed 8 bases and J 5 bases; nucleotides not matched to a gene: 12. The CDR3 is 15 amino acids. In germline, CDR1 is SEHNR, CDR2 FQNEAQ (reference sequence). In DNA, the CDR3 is TGTGCCAGCGAACCGACAGGGGGCTTCATGGACGAGCAGTACTTC. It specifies CASEPTGGFMDEQYF. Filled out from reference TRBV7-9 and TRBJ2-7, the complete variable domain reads DTGVSQNPRHKITKRGQNVTFRCDPISEHNRLYWYRQTLGQGPEFLTYFQNEAQLEKSRLLSDRFSAERPKGSFSTLEIQRTEQGDSAMYLCASEPTGGFMDEQYFGPGTRLTVT.

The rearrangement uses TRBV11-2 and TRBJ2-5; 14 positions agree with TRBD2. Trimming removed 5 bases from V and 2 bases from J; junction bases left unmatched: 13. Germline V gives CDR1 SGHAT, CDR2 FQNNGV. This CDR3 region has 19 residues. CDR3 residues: CASSPDRTSGGHIQETQYF. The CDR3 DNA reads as TGTGCCAGCAGCCCCGACCGGACTAGCGGGGGGCATATACAAGAGACCCAGTACTTC.

In DNA, the CDR3 is TGTGCCAGTAGGAAGTCGGGCGGAGATACGCAGTATTTT. It codes for CASRKSGGDTQYF. V and J are TRBV19 and TRBJ2-3; the D is unclear. Germline V gene lookup returns CDR1 LNHDA and CDR2 SQIVND (reference sequence). V lost 6 bases and J 5 bases, leaving 12 bases between the germline ends. This CDR3 has 13 residues.